This T cell receptor (beta chain) was recorded in a study of OX40 agonist ivuxolimab in advanced cancers. Produced via immunoSEQ multiplex PCR; TCRdb's table is partial and in-frame only. The profile covers 100,000 to 110,000 clones, with approximately 90% appearing a single time and around 0.58% taken by the ten largest. Trimming took off 5 bases at V and 0 bases at J, with 11 bases between the two ends. The CDR3 loop spans 15 amino acids. The germline V gene has CDR1 LNHDA and CDR2 SQIVND (reference sequence). V gene TRBV19 combines with J gene TRBJ1-5; D perhaps matches TRBD1 (5 bases). The TCR comes from an adult with an advanced solid tumor such as melanoma, head and neck, liver or kidney cancer. The specimen comprised CD4+ or CD8+ T cells sorted from blood, sampled in a trial of the OX40 agonist ivuxolimab. The CDR3 is CASSRRANSNQPQHF. In DNA form, the CDR3 reads TGTGCCAGTAGTCGCAGGGCGAATAGCAATCAGCCCCAGCATTTT.